This TCR beta chain was obtained from a study of blood T cell repertoires in COVID-19. Study details: Some COVID-19 samples were acute and others convalescent; all came from the United States, Italy and Spain. PBMCs, B-cell-depleted T cells, or T cells provided the cDNA or gDNA that made up the material.

This CDR3 contains 14 residues. V gave up 0 bases and J gave up 2 bases, with 5 bases separating them. From germline, CDR1 is SGHNT and CDR2 YYREEE (reference sequence). In the original processing: Estimates of nucleated cell counts were drawn from the amplification of reference gene primers. TCRdb's copy holds only in-frame clones and misses some; the assay was immunoSEQ multiplex PCR. D and trimming were read from the DNA, whereas the V and J calls and clone size are those reported in that table. The sample yields some 700,000 clones, about 87% seen once. The gene calls are TRBV5-4 and TRBJ2-2; D is ambiguous. Sequencing was done on a sample of peripheral blood. The clonotype comes from a woman aged 18 to 35 with acute or convalescent COVID-19. CDR3 in DNA: TGTGCCAGCAGCTTGGAGCTCAACACCGGGGAGCTGTTTTTT. This gives the protein CASSLELNTGELFF.